These 5 T cell receptor beta chains share one sample of origin, sequenced in a study of beta chain features in type 1 diabetes. Expressed TCRB transcripts got sequenced, as all isolated RNA was reverse transcribed. Sequencing used immunoSEQ multiplex PCR; TCRdb keeps in-frame clones, though not all of them. The sample carries about 900,000 clones, 15% to 20% recorded once. Sample: naive CD4+ T cells from blood. The receptors come from a woman aged 18 to 35 in good health.

Concerning this clone itself: Other DNA sequences from this sample encode an identical CDR3 as well. The J gene is TRBJ2-5, the V gene TRBV5-1; 7 bases map to TRBD1. Germline CDR1 reads SGHRS; CDR2 reads YFSETQ. The CDR3 sequence is 14 residues long. The junction had 3 bases not matched to a gene; V was cut back by 3 bases and J by 1 base. The CDR3 spells CASSSRQGQETQYF. The CDR3 DNA sequence: TGCGCCAGCAGCTCAAGACAGGGCCAAGAGACCCAGTACTTC.

This clone was observed a few times. V is TRBV18 and J is TRBJ2-7, with TRBD2 identical over 7 bases. Trimming at V came to 4 bases and at J to 5 bases, leaving 11 bases not matched to a gene. CDR1 is KGHSH, CDR2 LQKENI, per germline. The length of the CDR3 is 15 residues. The CDR3 loop is CASSRWRREQDEQYF. The CDR3 DNA reads TGTGCCAGCTCACGATGGAGGCGGGAGCAGGACGAGCAGTACTTC.

There are many counts of this clone. The rearrangement links TRBV28 to TRBJ2-6; D not certain. Germline CDR1 and CDR2: MDHEN and SYDVKM. The CDR3 has 13 residues. The V and J ends lost 10 bases and 1 base respectively, with 8 bases between them. CDR3 sequence: CATERSGANVLTF. DNA for the CDR3: TGTGCCACCGAAAGGTCTGGGGCCAACGTCCTGACTTTC.

This clone was picked up a small number of times. The chain combines TRBV7-2 with TRBJ2-2, with D unresolved. This CDR3 contains 15 residues. The germline gives CDR1 SGHTA, CDR2 FQGNSA. V was clipped by 4 bases and J by 0 bases, with 9 bases between them. The CDR3 reads CASSSVGPNTGELFF. The CDR3 DNA follows: TGTGCCAGCAGCTCCGTCGGACCGAACACCGGGGAGCTGTTTTTT.

This clone turned up a few times. V gene TRBV7-9 combines with J gene TRBJ1-1; D remains unclear. Germline CDR1 SEHNR, CDR2 FQNEAQ (reference sequence). The CDR3 has 14 residues. Trimming cost V 4 bases and J 4 bases, with 13 bases left between them. The CDR3 protein is CASSSFGETTEAFF. CDR3 sequence (DNA): TGTGCCAGCAGCTCCTTCGGAGAGACCACTGAAGCTTTCTTT.